This T cell receptor (beta chain) is from a study of T cells expressing NK-cell markers. General study findings and limits: Dominant NKG2C+ clonotype frequencies of about 1.0-8% of CD8+ T cells were measured in about 6 donors.

As concerns this clonotype: Antigen specificity is unknown.

TCRdb reprocessed the 5' RACE reads and keeps a single row for each CDR3 protein, giving no DNA. The specimen's table records fewer than 550,000 distinct CDR3 sequences. CDR1 MNHEY and CDR2 SVGAGI come from the germline V gene. The CDR3 loop spans 11 amino acids. J is TRBJ1-4 and V is TRBV6-5. Sequencing was done on a sample of blood T cells: a sorted CD56 or NKG2C T cell subset, CD4+ or CD8+ T cells, or bulk PBMC T cells (not recorded which). The clonotype comes from a woman aged 45-59 years in good health. The CDR3 reads CASSYNEKLFF.